The TCR beta chain under discussion was sequenced for a study of shared T cell receptors in the human thymus. Germline V lookup: CDR1 LNHDA, CDR2 SQIVND (reference sequence). V was clipped by 5 bases and J by 0 bases, with 5 bases between them. This CDR3 region has 14 residues. Only in-frame clones appear in the TCRdb table, and some are missing; sequencing was by immunoSEQ multiplex PCR. The sample consists of about 380,000 clones, 85% to 95% of them appearing once. The receptor comes from a human donor. The sample comprised thymocytes. The chain employs TRBV19 and TRBJ2-6; no definite D call. CDR3 protein: CASSEFSGANVLTF. The CDR3 nucleotides are TGTGCCAGTAGTGAATTCTCTGGGGCCAACGTCCTGACTTTC.